This T cell receptor beta chain was sequenced during a study of T cell responses to AZD1222 COVID-19 vaccine (dated by TCRdb to the early 2020s). Regarding the research as a whole: AZD1222 recipients given second doses at about 4 weeks or at about 12 weeks were pooled, since spike-specific TCR depth and breadth were not found to differ between the two schedules. Trial participants were enrolled by age into 18-55, 56-69 and 70-plus year subgroups, with 148, 28 and 57 TCR-sequenced participants respectively. TCR sequencing covered fewer than 250 trial participants: about 210 given two doses of AZD1222 and about 26 given two doses of MenACWY control vaccine.

On this clone: This receptor's antigen is unknown. No much larger clone exists at a distance of one base, and base qualities are not known.

General conclusions and limits of the study: Participants were mostly white British, with more females than males. The authors suggested clonal diversity may have been underestimated. Because no day 14 peak-response samples were available, the repertoires could be characterized only after the peak T cell response. Reportedly, close to half of the unique spike-specific TCRs recognized epitopes lying outside the regions that are mutated in the B.1.351 and B.1.1.7 variants. Conclusions about previously exposed vaccinees were limited because only six AZD1222 recipients were SARS-CoV-2 seropositive at baseline. After two AZD1222 doses, spike-specific TCR breadth and depth were significantly higher than at day 0 and than in MenACWY recipients. The whole spike protein was spanned by vaccine-associated CD4 TCRs, and dominant responses were seen in regions 160-218 and 743-854. The 56-69-year group was small, and its depth increase did not reach significance, likely because of low power.

At the junction V is shortened by 7 bases and J by 2 bases; bases outside the gene matches: 10. In the germline V gene (reference sequence), CDR1 corresponds to LNHDA and CDR2 to SQIVND. The CDR3 measures 15 amino acids from cysteine to phenylalanine. This entry keeps only the CDR3 DNA: 45 bases, framed from base 1. The CDR3 regions of human TCRbeta chains were analyzed by immunosequencing. As for the original processing: TCRs in the repertoires were compared against a reference library of SARS-CoV-2-specific TCRs that had been generated with the MIRA antigen-specificity platform. Breadth meant the fraction of unique TCRs that were SARS-CoV-2-associated, whereas depth meant the fraction of total T cells that were SARS-CoV-2-associated. Using the MIRA data, each spike-specific TCR was assigned both to the spike region to which the TCR was reactive and to a CD4 or CD8 class. Log10-transformed breadth and depth values were compared by one-way ANOVA with Sidak's multiple comparisons tests. TCRdb carries this immuneACCESS record with in-frame sequences only. Its versions omit some clonotypes, under half of them owing to an unresolved V gene in the studies checked, with the rest unexplained. The DNA gave D and trimming, while V, J and clone size come from that table. The sample table records 95,000 to 150,000 clones; over 75% of these occur just once. Of the sample, around 3.3% is held by the ten largest clones.

The sample's time point label, in plain terms: baseline before first vaccination. Vaccinee samples came from UK trials COV001 and COV002, including a single-blind randomized controlled phase 2/3 trial of AZD1222 (ChAdOx1 nCoV-19) in healthy adults. Trial participant PBMC samples were collected at day 0 and day 28 after the second dose for TCRbeta chain sequencing. This sequence uses TRBV19 and TRBJ1-1, with 7 junctional bases fitting TRBD1. This specimen consisted of peripheral blood, obtained on day 0 of AZD1222 vaccination. This clonotype was obtained from an adult in good health. In nucleotides, the sequence is TGTGCCAGTACCATGCCAGGGGGGCCTAACACTGAAGCTTTCTTT. This yields the protein CASTMPGGPNTEAFF.